This T cell receptor beta chain originates from a study of response to subunit inactivated influenza vaccine. Study-level results: That few new T cells are recruited by each seasonal influenza vaccination was the authors' suggestion.

TCRdb reprocessed the RT-PCR reads via MiXCR and lists one record per CDR3 protein. The repertoire holds some 850,000 distinct CDR3 sequences, with around 20% as singletons. Germline CDR1 DFQATT, CDR2 SNEGSKA (reference sequence). Trimming left V 0 bases short and J 5 bases short, with 13 bases between. This CDR3 has 14 amino acids. This clonotype came up a few times. The antigen is unknown. The sequence came from a man over 45 who received an inactivated influenza vaccine. The rearrangement links TRBV20-1 to TRBJ2-5; either TRBD1 or TRBD2 may fit D (5 bases each). Sequencing was performed on PBMCs from blood, taken 5 days after vaccination. CDR3 amino acids: CSARDSGTVETQYF. CDR3 DNA: TGCAGTGCTAGAGATAGTGGGACGGTGGAGACCCAGTACTTC.